These 11 T cell receptor beta chains were sequenced from one sample in a study of cytomegalovirus exposure and HLA in healthy donors. 13 Jbeta primers and 60 Vbeta primers were used for the PCR. TCRdb's copy holds only in-frame clones and misses some; the assay was immunoSEQ multiplex PCR. The data show about 180,000 clones, with 79% seen just once and under 0.9% held by the top ten. Sequenced: PBMCs. The receptor set was obtained from a woman aged 35 to 49 in good health and CMV-seronegative.

The chain couples TRBV10-3 to TRBJ1-4; D gene uncertain. The V and J ends lost 11 bases and 4 bases respectively, with 14 bases between them. Germline lookup yields CDR1 ENHRY and CDR2 SYGVKD. This CDR3 contains 13 residues. CDR3 DNA: TGTGCCTATTCGGAGGGCTTTAATGAAAAACTGTTTTTT. Translated: CAYSEGFNEKLFF.

The chain uses TRBV14 and TRBJ2-3; a possible D gene is TRBD2 (6 bases). Germline lookup yields CDR1 SGHDN and CDR2 FVKESK. Trimming pared 1 base from V and 3 bases from J, leaving 11 bases between. CDR3 length equals 15 residues. This chain's CDR3 is CASSQGVADTDTQYF. CDR3 coding DNA: TGTGCCAGCAGCCAAGGAGTAGCGGATACAGATACGCAGTATTTT.

V usage is TRBV5-1 and J usage is TRBJ1-2, with D tentatively TRBD1 (5 bases). The germline V gene encodes CDR1 SGHRS and CDR2 YFSETQ. The V end lost 4 bases, the J end lost 0 bases, and 13 bases lay between the germline ends. CDR3 length: 15 residues. CDR3 amino acids: CASSPRTQANYGYTF. The CDR3, as DNA: TGCGCCAGCAGCCCACGGACACAAGCTAACTATGGCTACACCTTC. The entire variable domain, with the rest obtained from reference TRBV5-1 and TRBJ1-2, is as follows: KAGVTQTPRYLIKTRGQQVTLSCSPISGHRSVSWYQQTPGQGLQFLFEYFSETQRNKGNFPGRFSGRQFSNSRSEMNVSTLELGDSALYLCASSPRTQANYGYTFGSGTRLTVV.

The count of this clone is one. The chain carries TRBV5-4 and TRBJ2-1; D may be TRBD2 (5 bases). Between the trimmed V and J ends, which lost 1 base and 1 base, there was a span of 9 bases. CDR1 and CDR2 (germline): SGHNT, YYREEE (reference sequence). CDR3 length: 15 residues. The CDR3 sequence is CASSLPGESYNEQFF. The CDR3 nucleotides are TGTGCCAGCAGCTTGCCCGGGGAGTCCTACAATGAGCAGTTCTTC.

The sample holds a few counts of this clone. The CDR3, as DNA: TGTGCCATTCGCACCGGGGGAATCAATGAGCAGTTCTTC. Protein product: CAIRTGGINEQFF. V usage is TRBV2 and J usage is TRBJ2-1; maybe TRBD2 (6 bases). Germline loops: CDR1 SNHLY, CDR2 FYNNEI. This CDR3 is 13 amino acids long. Trimming shortened V by 10 bases and J by 6 bases, and 16 bases separated the two germline ends.

The rearrangement uses TRBV29-1 and TRBJ1-1, with a weak D call TRBD1 (5 bases). The CDR3 covers 13 residues. V was shortened by 4 bases and J by 8 bases, with 17 bases between the two germline ends. CDR1 and CDR2 (germline): SQVTM, ANQGSEA. DNA of the CDR3: TGCAGCGTTGCTCGTAGGGCTCCAGGGGAAGCTTTCTTT. This codes for CSVARRAPGEAFF.

This chain connects TRBV6-6 to TRBJ2-2; 7 bases fit TRBD1. V was pared by 3 bases and J by 1 base, with 2 bases of the junction left unmatched. CDR1 and CDR2 (germline): MNHNY, SVGAGI (reference sequence). This CDR3 has 15 amino acids. Here the CDR3 reads CASSYPGGNTGELFF. CDR3 bases: TGTGCCAGCAGTTATCCAGGGGGGAACACCGGGGAGCTGTTTTTT.

The rearrangement links TRBV2 to TRBJ1-1; TRBD1 is a possible D gene (6 bases). This CDR3 is built from 12 residues. Trimming took off 5 bases at V and 6 bases at J, with 10 bases between the two ends. Germline V CDR1 and CDR2: SNHLY, FYNNEI. Here the CDR3 reads CASSTRGSEAFF. CDR3 coding DNA: TGTGCCAGCAGTACCAGGGGATCTGAAGCTTTCTTT.

This clone was detected only a few times. The genes are TRBV5-1 and TRBJ2-7; TRBD1 agrees at 7 bases. This CDR3 has 13 amino acids. Germline V gene data show CDR1 as SGHRS and CDR2 as YFSETQ. Trimming took 4 bases from V and 0 from J; bases not matched to a gene: 1. The CDR3 region has the DNA TGCGCCAGCAGCCCAGGGGGCTCCTACGAGCAGTACTTC. It translates to CASSPGGSYEQYF.

V gene TRBV5-4 combines with J gene TRBJ2-1; 9 bases are shared with TRBD2. This CDR3 spans 15 amino acids. V trimming: 4 bases; J trimming: 9 bases; junction bases outside the gene matches: 11. Per the germline V gene, CDR1 is SGHNT and CDR2 is YYREEE (reference sequence). Written as DNA, the CDR3 is TGTGCCAGCAGCCCGGCGGGACTAGCAGAAGGTGAGCAGTTCTTC. Amino acids: CASSPAGLAEGEQFF.

The chain combines TRBV10-3 with TRBJ2-2, with 9 bases fitting TRBD1. The CDR3 has 15 amino acids. CDR1 is ENHRY and CDR2 is SYGVKD in the germline V gene. The V segment lost 8 bases and the J segment 8 bases; nucleotides outside the gene matches: 12. CDR3 residues: CAIGGTGGLTGELFF. CDR3 DNA sequence: TGTGCCATCGGTGGTACAGGGGGCTTGACGGGGGAGCTGTTTTTT.